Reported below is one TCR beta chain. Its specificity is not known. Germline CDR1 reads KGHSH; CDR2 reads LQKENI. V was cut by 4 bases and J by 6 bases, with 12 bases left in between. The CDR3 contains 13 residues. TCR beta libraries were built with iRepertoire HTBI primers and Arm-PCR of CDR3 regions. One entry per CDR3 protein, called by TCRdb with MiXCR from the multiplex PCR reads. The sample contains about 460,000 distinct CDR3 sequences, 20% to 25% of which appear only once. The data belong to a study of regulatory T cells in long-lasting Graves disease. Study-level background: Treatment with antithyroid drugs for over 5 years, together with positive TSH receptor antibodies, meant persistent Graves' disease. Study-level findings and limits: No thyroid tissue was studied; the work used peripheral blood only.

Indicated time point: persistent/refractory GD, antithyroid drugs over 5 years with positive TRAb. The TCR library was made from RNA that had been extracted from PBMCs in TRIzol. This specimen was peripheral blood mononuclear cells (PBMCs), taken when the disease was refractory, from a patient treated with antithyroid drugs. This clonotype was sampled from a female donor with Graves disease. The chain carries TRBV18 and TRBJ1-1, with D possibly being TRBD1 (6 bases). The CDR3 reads CASSQQGSPEAFF. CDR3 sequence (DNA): TGTGCCAGCTCACAACAGGGATCTCCTGAAGCTTTCTTT.